The following is a T cell receptor beta chain sequence with its context. Its cognate antigen is unknown. This CDR3 spans 15 amino acids. Losses at the gene ends were 3 bases for V and 8 bases for J; bases not matched to a gene: 10. Looked up from germline, CDR1 is LNHDA and CDR2 is SQIVND (reference sequence). Indicated time point: week 35, safety follow-up. The content of each vaccine dose was 300 ug of mutant IDH1 20-mer peptide, and topical imiquimod accompanied it. The data derive from a study of a mutant IDH1 vaccine in newly diagnosed glioma. Study-wide points: There seemed to be no relation between pseudoprogression and changes in top peripheral T cell clonotypes.

Assay used: immunoSEQ multiplex PCR; TCRdb lists only in-frame clones, some missing. The sample includes around 29,000 clones, more than 75% seen only once; the top ten take about 7.6%. Sample: PBMCs, taken from a glioma patient whose treatment included an IDH1 peptide vaccine. The rearrangement joins TRBV19 to TRBJ1-1, with 9 bases matching TRBD1. This receptor was taken from a man aged 50 to 60 with glioma. The DNA for the CDR3 is TGTGCCAGTAGTATCTTCTACAGGGGGCTAAGCGAAGCTTTCTTT. This gives the protein CASSIFYRGLSEAFF.